The 8 T cell receptor beta chains reported below all come from one sample, sequenced in a study of T-cell memory formation after mild COVID-19. TCRdb ran MiXCR on the 5' RACE reads and lists one entry per CDR3 protein. In the table there are 100,000 to 150,000 distinct CDR3 sequences, about 15% of which are singletons. The sequenced sample was PBMCs or a T cell subset sorted from them (not recorded which). Receptor source: an adult woman who had mild COVID-19 (a few samples of this study predate the infection). Cell type and time point are not known.

The V and J genes are TRBV7-9 and TRBJ1-2; D not certain. With 5 bases removed from V and 6 bases from J, the gap between germline ends came to 16 bases. The germline V gene encodes CDR1 SEHNR and CDR2 FQNEAQ (reference sequence). The CDR3 is made up of 14 amino acids. The CDR3 DNA is TGTGCCAGCAGCCGGTTCCCGGTAAATGATGGCTACACCTTC. It encodes CASSRFPVNDGYTF.

The genes are TRBV20-1 and TRBJ1-2; D unclear. Trimming took 0 bases from V and 2 from J, leaving 10 bases between them. Germline V gene sequence: CDR1 DFQATT, CDR2 SNEGSKA (reference sequence). The CDR3 loop spans 14 amino acids. The CDR3 DNA sequence: TGCAGTGCTAGAGATCTTAAGGAGAACTATGGCTACACCTTC. Its translation is CSARDLKENYGYTF.

The sample holds a few counts of this clonotype. The chain uses TRBV3-1 and TRBJ2-5; 10 bases agree with TRBD2. The junction had 13 bases not matched to a gene; V was cut back by 4 bases and J by 5 bases. The CDR3 is 17 amino acids. The germline gives CDR1 LGHDT, CDR2 YNNKEL (reference sequence). The CDR3 region has the DNA TGTGCCAGCAGCCCCGGTAGCGGGGGGCCCTTGAGTGAGACCCAGTACTTC. This sequence encodes CASSPGSGGPLSETQYF.

The CDR3 DNA is TGCAGCGTTTCGGGGTTAGCCAAAAACATTCAGTACTTC. Translating gives CSVSGLAKNIQYF. This sequence joins TRBV29-1 and TRBJ2-4; tentatively, D is TRBD2 (5 bases). The CDR3 contains 13 residues. Germline V gives CDR1 SQVTM, CDR2 ANQGSEA. V lost 5 bases to trimming and J lost 0 bases, with 8 bases between them.

J is TRBJ2-3 and V is TRBV10-3; possibly TRBD2 for D (6 bases). CDR1 and CDR2 (germline): ENHRY, SYGVKD. V was cut by 2 bases and J by 1 base, with 7 bases left in between. CDR3 length equals 14 residues. This CDR3 is CAISEPGGTDTQYF. CDR3 coding DNA: TGTGCCATCAGTGAGCCGGGAGGCACAGATACGCAGTATTTT.

The chain combines TRBV19 with TRBJ1-1; no clear D gene. V was shortened by 4 bases and J by 11 bases, with 14 bases between the two germline ends. Germline CDR1 reads LNHDA; CDR2 reads SQIVND (reference sequence). The length of the CDR3 is 12 residues. DNA for the CDR3: TGTGCCAGTAGTACGCCCGTGGACCCGGCTTTCTTT. Translation: CASSTPVDPAFF.

This chain links TRBV7-2 with TRBJ1-1; 11 nucleotides agree with TRBD1. The CDR3 covers 16 residues. Germline CDR1 reads SGHTA; CDR2 reads FQGNSA. Germline trimming cut 3 bases from V and 4 bases from J; bases unmatched to any gene: 7. The CDR3 DNA is TGTGCCAGCAGCTTCGGATCCGGGACAGGGGGCACTGAAGCTTTCTTT. It is translated as CASSFGSGTGGTEAFF. The complete variable domain, with remaining parts taken from reference TRBV7-2 and TRBJ1-1, reads GAGVSQSPSNKVTEKGKDVELRCDPISGHTALYWYRQSLGQGLEFLIYFQGNSAPDKSGLPSDRFSAERTGGSVSTLTIQRTQQEDSAVYLCASSFGSGTGGTEAFFGQGTRLTVV.

This clonotype has just a few counts. J is TRBJ2-7 and V is TRBV7-3; D remains unclear. This CDR3 has 13 residues. V was cut by 11 bases and J by 7 bases, with 21 bases left in between. Germline V gene data show CDR1 as SGHTA and CDR2 as FQGTGA. In DNA, the CDR3 is TGTGCCGGTCTAGAAACACGGCCGAGGGAGCAGTACTTC. Translated, it gives CAGLETRPREQYF.